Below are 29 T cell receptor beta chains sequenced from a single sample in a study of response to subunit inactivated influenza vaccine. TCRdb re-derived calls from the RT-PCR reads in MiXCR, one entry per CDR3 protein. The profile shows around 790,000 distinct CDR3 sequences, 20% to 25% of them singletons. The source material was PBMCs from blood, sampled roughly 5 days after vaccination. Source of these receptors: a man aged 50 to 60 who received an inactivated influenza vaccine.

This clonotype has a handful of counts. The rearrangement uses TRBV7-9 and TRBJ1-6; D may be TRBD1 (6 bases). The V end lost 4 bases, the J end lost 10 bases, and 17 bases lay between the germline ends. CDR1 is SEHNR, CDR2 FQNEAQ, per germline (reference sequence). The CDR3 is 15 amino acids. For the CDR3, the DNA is TGTGCCAGCAGCTCTTCAGGGGATAACGGCTCACCCCTCCACTTT. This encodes CASSSSGDNGSPLHF.

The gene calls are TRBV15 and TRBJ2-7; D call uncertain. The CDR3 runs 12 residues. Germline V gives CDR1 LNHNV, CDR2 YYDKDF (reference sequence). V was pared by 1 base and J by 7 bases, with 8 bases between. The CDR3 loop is CATSRGNGEQYF. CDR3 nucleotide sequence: TGTGCCACCAGCAGAGGGAATGGGGAGCAGTACTTC.

The CDR3 nucleotides are TGTGCCTGGAGTGCGGGACTCTCCTACGAGCAGTACTTC. Encoded protein: CAWSAGLSYEQYF. The chain employs TRBV30 and TRBJ2-7; tentatively, D is TRBD2 (6 bases). Germline V lookup: CDR1 GTSNPN, CDR2 SVGIG (reference sequence). V lost 1 base, J lost 0 bases, and 7 bases lay in between. The CDR3 extends over 13 amino acids.

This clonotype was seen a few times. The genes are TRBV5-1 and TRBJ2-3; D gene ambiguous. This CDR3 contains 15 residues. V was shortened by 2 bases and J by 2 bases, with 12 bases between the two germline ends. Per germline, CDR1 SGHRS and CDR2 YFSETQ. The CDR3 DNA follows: TGCGCCAGCAGCTTCGGTTCTACCAACACAGATACGCAGTATTTT. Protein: CASSFGSTNTDTQYF.

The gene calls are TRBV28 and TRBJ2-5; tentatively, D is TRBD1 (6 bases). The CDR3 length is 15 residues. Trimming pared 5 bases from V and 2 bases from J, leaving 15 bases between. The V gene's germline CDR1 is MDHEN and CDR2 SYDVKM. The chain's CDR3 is CASSRDRSRQETQYF. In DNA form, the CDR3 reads TGTGCCAGCAGTAGAGACAGGAGTCGACAAGAGACCCAGTACTTC.

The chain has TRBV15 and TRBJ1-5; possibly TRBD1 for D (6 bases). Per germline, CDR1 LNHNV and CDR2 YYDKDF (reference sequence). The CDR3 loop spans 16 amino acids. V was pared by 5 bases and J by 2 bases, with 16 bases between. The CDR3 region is CATSGEQGSGNQPQHF. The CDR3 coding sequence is TGTGCCACCAGCGGGGAACAGGGTTCAGGCAATCAGCCCCAGCATTTT.

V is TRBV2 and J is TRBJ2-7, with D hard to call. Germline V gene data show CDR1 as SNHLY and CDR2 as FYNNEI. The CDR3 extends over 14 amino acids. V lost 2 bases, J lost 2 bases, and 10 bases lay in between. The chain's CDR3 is CASSESLVTYEQYF. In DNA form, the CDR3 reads TGTGCCAGCAGTGAAAGCCTAGTAACCTACGAGCAGTACTTC.

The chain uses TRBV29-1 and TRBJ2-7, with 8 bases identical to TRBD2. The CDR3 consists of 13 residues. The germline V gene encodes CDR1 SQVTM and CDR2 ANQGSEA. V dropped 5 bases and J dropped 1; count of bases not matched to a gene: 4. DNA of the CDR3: TGCAGCGTTCAGACTAGCGATTCCTACGAGCAGTACTTC. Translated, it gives CSVQTSDSYEQYF.

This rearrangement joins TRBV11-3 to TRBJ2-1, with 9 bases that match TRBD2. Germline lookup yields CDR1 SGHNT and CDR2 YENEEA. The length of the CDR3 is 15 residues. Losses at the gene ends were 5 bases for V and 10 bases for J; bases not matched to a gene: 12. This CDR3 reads CASSGGGRAGKEQFF. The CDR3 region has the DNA TGTGCCAGCAGCGGTGGCGGGAGGGCGGGCAAGGAGCAGTTCTTC.

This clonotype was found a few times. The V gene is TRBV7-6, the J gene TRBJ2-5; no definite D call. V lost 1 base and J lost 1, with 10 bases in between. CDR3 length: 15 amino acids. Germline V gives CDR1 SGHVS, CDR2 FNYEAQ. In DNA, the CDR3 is TGTGCCAGCAGCTTAGGAGTCTTGGCCCAAGAGACCCAGTACTTC. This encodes CASSLGVLAQETQYF.

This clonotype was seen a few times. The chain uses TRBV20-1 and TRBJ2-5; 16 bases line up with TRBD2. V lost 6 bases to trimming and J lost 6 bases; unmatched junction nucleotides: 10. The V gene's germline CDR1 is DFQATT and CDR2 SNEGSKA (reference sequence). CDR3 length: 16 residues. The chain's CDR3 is CSAPGLAGGRGKTQYF. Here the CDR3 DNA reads TGCAGTGCCCCGGGACTAGCGGGAGGGCGAGGGAAGACCCAGTACTTC.

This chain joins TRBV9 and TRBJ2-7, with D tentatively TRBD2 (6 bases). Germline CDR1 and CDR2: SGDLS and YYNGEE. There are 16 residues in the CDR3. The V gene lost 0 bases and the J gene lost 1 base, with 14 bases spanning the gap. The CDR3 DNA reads TGTGCCAGCAGCGTAGGAGGTAGCGGTCTTTCCTACGAGCAGTACTTC. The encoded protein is CASSVGGSGLSYEQYF.

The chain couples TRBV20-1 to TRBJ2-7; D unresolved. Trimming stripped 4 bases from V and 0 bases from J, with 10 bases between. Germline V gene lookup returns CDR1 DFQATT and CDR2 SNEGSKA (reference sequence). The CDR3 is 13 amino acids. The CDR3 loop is CSAKSYSSYEQYF. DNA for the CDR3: TGCAGTGCTAAGTCTTACAGCTCCTACGAGCAGTACTTC.

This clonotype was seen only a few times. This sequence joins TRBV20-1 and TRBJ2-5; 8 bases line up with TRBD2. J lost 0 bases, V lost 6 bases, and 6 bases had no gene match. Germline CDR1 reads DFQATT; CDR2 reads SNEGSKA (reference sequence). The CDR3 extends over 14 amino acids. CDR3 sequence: CSAFAGGHQETQYF. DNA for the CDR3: TGCAGTGCCTTCGCGGGAGGCCACCAAGAGACCCAGTACTTC.

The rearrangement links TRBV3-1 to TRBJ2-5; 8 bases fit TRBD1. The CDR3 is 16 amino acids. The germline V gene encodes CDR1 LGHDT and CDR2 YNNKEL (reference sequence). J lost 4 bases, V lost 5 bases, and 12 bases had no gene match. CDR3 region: CASSLGQGVGGETQYF. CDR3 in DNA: TGTGCCAGCAGCTTAGGACAGGGTGTGGGAGGAGAGACCCAGTACTTC.

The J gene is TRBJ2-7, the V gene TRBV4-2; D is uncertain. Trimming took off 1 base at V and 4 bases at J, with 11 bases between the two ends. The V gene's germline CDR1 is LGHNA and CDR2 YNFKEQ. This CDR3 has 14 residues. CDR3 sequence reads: CASSQVGRPYEQYF. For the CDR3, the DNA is TGTGCCAGCAGCCAAGTTGGACGTCCGTACGAGCAGTACTTC.

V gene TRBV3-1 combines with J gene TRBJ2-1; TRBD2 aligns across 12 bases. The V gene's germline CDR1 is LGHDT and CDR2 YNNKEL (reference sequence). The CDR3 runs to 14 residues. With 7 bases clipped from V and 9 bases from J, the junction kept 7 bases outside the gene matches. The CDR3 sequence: CASTRTSGNIEQFF. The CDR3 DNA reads TGTGCCAGCACCCGGACTAGCGGGAACATTGAGCAGTTCTTC.

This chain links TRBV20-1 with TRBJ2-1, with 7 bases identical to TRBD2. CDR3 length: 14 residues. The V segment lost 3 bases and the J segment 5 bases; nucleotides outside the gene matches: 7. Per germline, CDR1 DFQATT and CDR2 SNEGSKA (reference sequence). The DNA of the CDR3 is TGCAGTGCTAGGGAGGGGACTACCAACAATGAGCAGTTCTTC. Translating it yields CSAREGTTNNEQFF.

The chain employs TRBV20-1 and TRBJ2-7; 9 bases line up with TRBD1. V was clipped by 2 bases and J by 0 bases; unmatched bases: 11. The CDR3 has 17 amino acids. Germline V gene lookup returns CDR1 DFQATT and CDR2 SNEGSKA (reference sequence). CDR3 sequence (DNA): TGCAGTGCTAGATCCGGGACAGGGCAAACAAGCTCCTACGAGCAGTACTTC. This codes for CSARSGTGQTSSYEQYF.

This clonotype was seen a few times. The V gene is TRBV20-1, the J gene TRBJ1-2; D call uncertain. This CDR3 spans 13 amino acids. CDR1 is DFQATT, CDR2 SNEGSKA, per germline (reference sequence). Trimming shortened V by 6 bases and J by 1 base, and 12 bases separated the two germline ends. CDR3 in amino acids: CSAPDRFNYGYTF. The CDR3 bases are TGCAGTGCCCCGGACCGTTTTAACTATGGCTACACCTTC.

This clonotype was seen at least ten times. The CDR3 coding sequence is TGTGCCAGCAGTGATACCGCAGCCGCGTCGGATGAGCAGTTCTTC. It codes for CASSDTAAASDEQFF. This chain links TRBV2 with TRBJ2-1; the D is unclear. This CDR3 is built from 15 residues. Trimming shortened V by 3 bases and J by 8 bases, and 17 bases separated the two germline ends. Germline V lookup: CDR1 SNHLY, CDR2 FYNNEI.

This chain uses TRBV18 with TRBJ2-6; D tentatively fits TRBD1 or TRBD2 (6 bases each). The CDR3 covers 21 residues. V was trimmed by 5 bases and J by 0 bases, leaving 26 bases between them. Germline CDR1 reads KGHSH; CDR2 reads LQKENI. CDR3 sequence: CASSKTTGGILKSSGANVLTF. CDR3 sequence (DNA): TGTGCCAGCTCAAAAACGACAGGAGGGATATTAAAGAGCTCTGGGGCCAACGTCCTGACTTTC.

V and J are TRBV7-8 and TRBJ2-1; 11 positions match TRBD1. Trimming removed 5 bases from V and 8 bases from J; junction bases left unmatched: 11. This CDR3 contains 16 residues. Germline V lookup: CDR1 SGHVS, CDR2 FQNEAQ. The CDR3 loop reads CASSPSAGTGGYEQFF. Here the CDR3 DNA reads TGTGCCAGCAGCCCGTCGGCTGGGACAGGGGGTTATGAGCAGTTCTTC.

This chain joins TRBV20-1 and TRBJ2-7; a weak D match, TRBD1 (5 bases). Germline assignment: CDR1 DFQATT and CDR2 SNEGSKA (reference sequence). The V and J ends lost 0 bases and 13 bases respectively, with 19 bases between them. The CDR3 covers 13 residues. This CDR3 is CSARDYGRDRGYF. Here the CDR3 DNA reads TGCAGTGCTAGAGATTATGGAAGAGACAGAGGTTACTTC.

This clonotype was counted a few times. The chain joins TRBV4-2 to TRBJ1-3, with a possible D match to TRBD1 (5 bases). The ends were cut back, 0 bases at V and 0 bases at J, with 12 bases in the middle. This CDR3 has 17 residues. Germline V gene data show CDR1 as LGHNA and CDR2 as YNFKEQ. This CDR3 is CASSQEGSGGSGNTIYF. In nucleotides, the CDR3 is TGTGCCAGCAGCCAAGAAGGATCGGGGGGCTCTGGAAACACCATATATTTT.

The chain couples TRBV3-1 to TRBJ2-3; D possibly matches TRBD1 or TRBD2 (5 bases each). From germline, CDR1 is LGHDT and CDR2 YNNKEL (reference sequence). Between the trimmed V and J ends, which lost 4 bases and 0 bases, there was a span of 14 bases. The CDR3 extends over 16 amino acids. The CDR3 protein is CASSPTGWGSTDTQYF. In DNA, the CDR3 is TGTGCCAGCAGCCCCACTGGGTGGGGGAGCACAGATACGCAGTATTTT.

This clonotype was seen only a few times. CDR3 amino acids: CSVDFPKEQFF. Written as DNA, the CDR3 is TGCAGCGTTGATTTCCCAAAAGAGCAGTTCTTC. The rearrangement uses TRBV29-1 and TRBJ2-1, with D unclear. This CDR3 spans 11 amino acids. V lost 3 bases and J lost 10, with 10 bases in between. CDR1 and CDR2 from the germline V gene are SQVTM and ANQGSEA.

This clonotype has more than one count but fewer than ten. In DNA form, the CDR3 reads TGTGCCAGCAGCGCACTCTGGGGGCTGCGGACAGATACGCAGTATTTT. Protein: CASSALWGLRTDTQYF. V usage is TRBV21-1 and J usage is TRBJ2-3; the D segment call TRBD1 is taken from the table without a DNA check. TRBV21-1 is marked as a pseudogene. The CDR3 is 16 residues long.

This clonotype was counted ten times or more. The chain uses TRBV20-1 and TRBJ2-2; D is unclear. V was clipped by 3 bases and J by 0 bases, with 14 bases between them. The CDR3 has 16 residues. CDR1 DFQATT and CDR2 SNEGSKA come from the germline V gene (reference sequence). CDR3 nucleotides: TGCAGTGCTAGTCCTCCGCAGAGAGCGAACACCGGGGAGCTGTTTTTT. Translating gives CSASPPQRANTGELFF.